The rows below give T cell receptor beta chains drawn from one sample of a study of T cells in Graves' hyperthyroidism and ophthalmopathy. Each CDR3 protein is one row after TCRdb ran MiXCR on the multiplex PCR reads. The sample records some 350,000 distinct CDR3 sequences, approximately 16% being singletons. Input material: blood. These receptors were obtained from a woman aged 55-70 years with Graves' ophthalmopathy. The CDR3 runs from the conserved cysteine through the conserved F or W. The D gene is left open where the match is weak. Clone size appears in some rows only: once, few, many, or a class for an expanded clone.

size: few
J: TRBJ1-4
D: TRBD1
V: TRBV2
CDR3: CASSTGGAEEKLFF
DNA: TGTGCCAGCAGTACAGGGGGCGCAGAAGAAAAACTGTTTTTT

size: .
J: TRBJ1-1
D: .
V: TRBV3-1
CDR3: CASSQVSTSTEAFF
DNA: TGTGCCAGCAGCCAAGTTTCTACGAGCACTGAAGCTTTCTTT

size: many
J: TRBJ2-1
D: TRBD2
V: TRBV7-2
CDR3: CASSSDPGGAYNEQFF
DNA: TGTGCCAGCAGCTCCGACCCTGGGGGGGCCTACAATGAGCAGTTCTTC

size: many
J: TRBJ2-1
D: .
V: TRBV30
CDR3: CAWSVLEEQFF
DNA: TGTGCCTGGAGTGTACTCGAAGAGCAGTTCTTC

size: few
J: TRBJ2-5
D: .
V: TRBV28
CDR3: CASRQSQETQYF
DNA: TGTGCCAGTCGACAGAGCCAAGAGACCCAGTACTTC

size: many
J: TRBJ2-2
D: .
V: TRBV5-1
CDR3: CASSQGGRNTGELFF
DNA: TGCGCCAGCAGCCAGGGGGGAAGGAACACCGGGGAGCTGTTTTTT

size: many
J: TRBJ1-5
D: .
V: TRBV3-1
CDR3: CASSHAPFGQPQHF
DNA: TGTGCCAGCAGCCACGCTCCTTTTGGTCAGCCCCAGCATTTT

size: many
J: TRBJ2-7
D: .
V: TRBV6-2/TRBV6-3
CDR3: CASSPPRDEQYF
DNA: TGTGCCAGCAGTCCCCCCCGGGACGAGCAGTACTTC

size: many
J: TRBJ2-5
D: TRBD1
V: TRBV27
CDR3: CASSSYDRGYQETQYF
DNA: TGTGCCAGCAGTTCCTATGACAGGGGGTACCAAGAGACCCAGTACTTC

size: many
J: TRBJ2-6
D: .
V: TRBV6-1
CDR3: CASSSPGEAVSGANVLTF
DNA: TGTGCCAGCAGTTCCCCCGGGGAGGCTGTCTCTGGGGCCAACGTCCTGACTTTC

size: .
J: TRBJ2-2
D: TRBD1
V: TRBV5-1
CDR3: CASSNPTGTGGTGELFF
DNA: TGCGCCAGCAGCAACCCCACCGGAACAGGGGGCACCGGGGAGCTGTTTTTT

size: many
J: TRBJ2-5
D: TRBD2
V: TRBV7-9
CDR3: CASSSPGGEGGETQYF
DNA: TGTGCCAGCAGCTCCCCAGGTGGGGAGGGAGGAGAGACCCAGTACTTC

size: many
J: TRBJ1-4
D: TRBD1
V: TRBV2
CDR3: CASRGRTGNEKLFF
DNA: TGTGCCAGCAGGGGGCGGACAGGGAATGAAAAACTGTTTTTT

size: few
J: TRBJ1-4
D: .
V: TRBV5-1
CDR3: CASSLWGDSKKLFF
DNA: TGCGCCAGCAGCCTTTGGGGGGATAGTAAAAAACTGTTTTTT

size: .
J: TRBJ1-6
D: .
V: TRBV20-1
CDR3: CSARGTYNSPLHF
DNA: TGCAGTGCTCGGGGGACGTATAATTCACCCCTCCACTTT

size: many
J: TRBJ2-7
D: TRBD2
V: TRBV28
CDR3: CASSLTREGRSEQYF
DNA: TGTGCCAGCAGTTTAACACGGGAGGGCCGGTCCGAGCAGTACTTC

size: many
J: TRBJ2-7
D: .
V: TRBV12-3/TRBV12-4
CDR3: CASSFRGRSYEQYF
DNA: TGTGCCAGCAGTTTCCGGGGTAGGTCCTACGAGCAGTACTTC

size: .
J: TRBJ2-1
D: TRBD2
V: TRBV20-1
CDR3: CSARVLAGGYSYNEQFF
DNA: TGCAGTGCTAGAGTACTAGCGGGAGGGTACTCCTACAATGAGCAGTTCTTC

size: many
J: TRBJ2-3
D: .
V: TRBV20-1
CDR3: CSASKSADTQYF
DNA: TGCAGTGCTAGTAAAAGTGCAGATACGCAGTATTTT

size: few
J: TRBJ1-2
D: TRBD1
V: TRBV5-1
CDR3: CASSLAGTVYGYTF
DNA: TGCGCCAGCAGCTTGGCCGGGACAGTTTATGGCTACACCTTC

size: many
J: TRBJ2-7
D: .
V: TRBV7-8
CDR3: CASSPDTGMAPYEQYF
DNA: TGTGCCAGCAGCCCCGACACAGGGATGGCCCCCTACGAGCAGTACTTC

size: many
J: TRBJ2-7
D: .
V: TRBV6-1
CDR3: CASSELGDGAEQYF
DNA: TGTGCCAGCAGTGAATTGGGAGACGGGGCCGAGCAGTACTTC

size: .
J: TRBJ2-6
D: .
V: TRBV7-9
CDR3: CASSLLRDFRSGANVLTF
DNA: TGTGCCAGCAGCTTGCTCCGGGACTTTCGCTCTGGGGCCAACGTCCTGACTTTC

size: many
J: TRBJ2-3
D: .
V: TRBV28
CDR3: CASTPPFRWGTQYF
DNA: TGTGCCAGCACCCCGCCGTTTAGGTGGGGGACGCAGTATTTT

size: many
J: TRBJ2-3
D: .
V: TRBV27
CDR3: CASGRREGTDTQYF
DNA: TGTGCCAGCGGGAGGAGGGAGGGCACAGATACGCAGTATTTT

size: many
J: TRBJ1-5
D: .
V: TRBV2
CDR3: CASSVGAVNQPQHF
DNA: TGTGCCAGCAGTGTCGGGGCAGTTAATCAGCCCCAGCATTTT

size: .
J: TRBJ2-1
D: .
V: TRBV7-2
CDR3: CASSPGRTRGNEQFF
DNA: TGTGCCAGCAGCCCAGGGCGGACTAGGGGGAATGAGCAGTTCTTC

size: many
J: TRBJ2-3
D: TRBD1
V: TRBV5-1
CDR3: CASSADRGDTDTQYF
DNA: TGCGCCAGCAGCGCCGACAGGGGGGACACAGATACGCAGTATTTT

size: many
J: TRBJ1-6
D: .
V: TRBV3-1
CDR3: CASSQGGVSPLHF
DNA: TGTGCCAGCAGCCAAGGAGGGGTTTCACCCCTCCACTTT

size: .
J: TRBJ2-5
D: .
V: TRBV6-1
CDR3: CASGSVTETQYF
DNA: TGTGCCAGCGGGAGCGTAACAGAGACCCAGTACTTC

size: many
J: TRBJ2-7
D: .
V: TRBV5-1
CDR3: CASSFVSPLEQYF
DNA: TGCGCCAGCAGCTTTGTCAGTCCCCTGGAGCAGTACTTC

size: many
J: TRBJ1-2
D: .
V: TRBV12-3/TRBV12-4
CDR3: CASRSGGSYYGYTF
DNA: TGTGCCAGCAGGTCGGGGGGCTCCTACTATGGCTACACCTTC

size: few
J: TRBJ2-3
D: .
V: TRBV5-1
CDR3: CASTYSGAPTDTQYF
DNA: TGCGCCAGCACCTATAGCGGAGCCCCCACAGATACGCAGTATTTT

size: many
J: TRBJ2-1
D: TRBD2
V: TRBV20-1
CDR3: CSAETGTSDEQFF
DNA: TGCAGTGCGGAGACCGGGACTAGCGATGAGCAGTTCTTC

size: many
J: TRBJ1-2
D: .
V: TRBV6-6
CDR3: CASSYYSGEGYTF
DNA: TGTGCCAGCAGTTACTACTCAGGGGAAGGCTACACCTTC

size: many
J: TRBJ1-5
D: .
V: TRBV11-2
CDR3: CASSLNGQNQPQHF
DNA: TGTGCCAGCAGCTTAAACGGACAGAATCAGCCCCAGCATTTT

size: many
J: TRBJ2-3
D: .
V: TRBV19
CDR3: CASSIGQRETQYF
DNA: TGTGCCAGTAGTATAGGGCAACGGGAGACGCAGTATTTT

size: once
J: TRBJ1-1
D: .
V: TRBV2
CDR3: CASRVVGEGTEAFF
DNA: TGTGCCAGCAGGGTGGTCGGGGAAGGGACTGAAGCTTTCTTT

size: many
J: TRBJ1-5
D: .
V: TRBV20-1
CDR3: CSARDTRLGANQPQHF
DNA: TGCAGTGCTAGAGACACCCGCCTCGGGGCCAATCAGCCCCAGCATTTT

size: many
J: TRBJ2-2
D: .
V: TRBV7-8
CDR3: CASSFRGAGELFF
DNA: TGTGCCAGCAGCTTCAGGGGGGCCGGGGAGCTGTTTTTT

size: many
J: TRBJ2-4
D: .
V: TRBV5-1
CDR3: CASSFLGDIQYF
DNA: TGCGCCAGCAGCTTTCTTGGGGACATTCAGTACTTC

size: few
J: TRBJ2-3
D: TRBD2
V: TRBV19
CDR3: CASSMGSGTSGRTDTQYF
DNA: TGTGCCAGTAGTATGGGCTCCGGGACTAGCGGGAGAACAGATACGCAGTATTTT

size: .
J: TRBJ1-6
D: TRBD1
V: TRBV12-3/TRBV12-4
CDR3: CASSWGQGARAYNSPLHF
DNA: TGTGCCAGCAGTTGGGGACAGGGGGCTAGGGCCTATAATTCACCCCTCCACTTT

size: few
J: TRBJ2-7
D: .
V: TRBV15
CDR3: CATSAERGLEQYF
DNA: TGTGCCACCAGCGCAGAGAGGGGGTTGGAGCAGTACTTC

size: many
J: TRBJ2-1
D: TRBD2
V: TRBV6-1
CDR3: CASSSRGSGLAYNEQFF
DNA: TGTGCCAGCAGTTCCCGGGGTAGCGGGTTGGCCTACAATGAGCAGTTCTTC

size: many
J: TRBJ2-4
D: .
V: TRBV2
CDR3: CASSVLNLGSYRAAKNIQYF
DNA: TGTGCCAGCAGTGTCCTTAATCTCGGCAGTTACCGAGCGGCCAAAAACATTCAGTACTTC

size: many
J: TRBJ2-2
D: TRBD2
V: TRBV10-2
CDR3: CASRPAGGPTGELFF
DNA: TGCGCCAGCAGGCCAGCGGGAGGGCCTACCGGGGAGCTGTTTTTT

size: .
J: TRBJ2-5
D: .
V: TRBV18
CDR3: CASSPGRAGETQYF
DNA: TGTGCCAGCTCACCAGGGCGGGCCGGGGAGACCCAGTACTTC

size: few
J: TRBJ2-1
D: .
V: TRBV24-1
CDR3: CATSAVGPGQFF
DNA: TGTGCCACCAGTGCCGTAGGACCTGGGCAGTTCTTC

size: many
J: TRBJ2-5
D: TRBD2
V: TRBV20-1
CDR3: CSARGPGGRGPYQETQYF
DNA: TGCAGTGCTAGAGGCCCCGGCGGGAGAGGGCCGTACCAAGAGACCCAGTACTTC

size: many
J: TRBJ1-1
D: TRBD1
V: TRBV11-1
CDR3: CASSRDRGLGNTEAFF
DNA: TGTGCCAGCAGCCGGGACAGGGGGCTGGGGAACACTGAAGCTTTCTTT

size: many
J: TRBJ1-2
D: .
V: TRBV27
CDR3: CASSLTQDYGYTF
DNA: TGTGCCAGCAGTTTGACCCAGGACTATGGCTACACCTTC

size: few
J: TRBJ2-5
D: TRBD2
V: TRBV3-1
CDR3: CASSQDLGSGPSEETQYF
DNA: TGTGCCAGCAGCCAAGATCTGGGTAGCGGGCCATCGGAAGAGACCCAGTACTTC

size: many
J: TRBJ2-5
D: TRBD2
V: TRBV24-1
CDR3: CATSGWEGTQETQYF
DNA: TGTGCCACCAGTGGATGGGAGGGAACCCAAGAGACCCAGTACTTC

size: many
J: TRBJ2-1
D: TRBD2
V: TRBV3-1
CDR3: CASSQESASGRGQFF
DNA: TGTGCCAGCAGCCAAGAGTCTGCTAGCGGGAGAGGGCAGTTCTTC